This TCR beta chain is from a study of T cells in Graves' hyperthyroidism and ophthalmopathy. Looking at the study overall: Peripheral blood was taken when the disease was first diagnosed, before any treatment began.

Amplification of TCR beta CDR3 regions was performed using RNA transcripts as template. During a first-round RT-PCR of the TCR CDR3, the HTBI primer set was used. MiXCR, applied by TCRdb to the multiplex PCR reads, yields one record per CDR3 protein. Here the sample spans more than 650,000 distinct CDR3 sequences, less than 15% being singletons. The length of the CDR3 is 14 residues. V was clipped by 1 base and J by 0 bases, with 6 bases between them. Germline V gene data show CDR1 as MNHEY and CDR2 as SMNVEV (reference sequence). This clonotype has just a few counts. The rearrangement joins TRBV27 to TRBJ1-1; D unresolved. This clonotype originated in a woman younger than 35 with Graves' hyperthyroidism. Sequenced input: blood. DNA for the CDR3: TGTGCCAGCAGTTTATACGGGCTGAACACTGAAGCTTTCTTT. Translated: CASSLYGLNTEAFF.